Each of the 4 T cell receptor beta chains below was sequenced from the same sample in a study of blood T cells in healthy people across ages. Combining a sample-barcoded 5' primer with a J-beta primer mix, a second PCR ran for roughly 7 to 12 cycles. Via MiXCR, TCRdb re-called the 5' RACE reads, giving one row per CDR3 protein. The profile shows about 1.6 million distinct CDR3 sequences, about 35% of them singletons. The specimen was blood. These receptors all come from a woman younger than 45 in good health.

The chain couples TRBV7-8 to TRBJ2-7; perhaps D is TRBD1 or TRBD2 (6 bases each). The CDR3 extends over 17 amino acids. V was trimmed by 0 bases and J by 3 bases, leaving 18 bases between them. CDR1 is SGHVS, CDR2 FQNEAQ, per germline. The CDR3 DNA follows: TGTGCCAGCAGCTTAGCGACGGGACTGGGGGCCGGCTACGAGCAGTACTTC. Residues: CASSLATGLGAGYEQYF.

This chain joins TRBV20-1 and TRBJ2-7; D unresolved. The CDR3 is made up of 11 amino acids. The V gene's germline CDR1 is DFQATT and CDR2 SNEGSKA (reference sequence). V lost 6 bases, J lost 4 bases, and 10 bases lay in between. CDR3 amino acids: CSASDDYEQYF. Written as DNA, the CDR3 is TGCAGTGCGTCGGATGATTACGAGCAGTACTTC.

The chain combines TRBV25-1 with TRBJ1-6, with TRBD1 as a possible D gene (5 bases). The CDR3 sequence is 14 residues long. V shed 2 bases and J shed 9 bases, with 11 bases lying between them. Germline CDR1 reads MGHDK; CDR2 reads SYGVNS. In nucleotides, the CDR3 is TGTGCCAGCAGTGAAGTCCAGGGAGGTTCACCCCTCCACTTT. Protein sequence: CASSEVQGGSPLHF. The variable domain in full, with the rest retrieved from reference TRBV25-1 and TRBJ1-6, is EADIYQTPRYLVIGTGKKITLECSQTMGHDKMYWYQQDPGMELHLIHYSYGVNSTEKGDLSSESTVSRIRTEHFPLTLESARPSHTSQYLCASSEVQGGSPLHFGNGTRLTVT.

The J gene is TRBJ2-5, the V gene TRBV9, with a possible D match to TRBD2 (6 bases). The CDR3 spans 18 residues. CDR1 and CDR2 from the germline V gene are SGDLS and YYNGEE. The V and J ends lost 0 bases and 2 bases respectively, with 20 bases between them. The CDR3 coding sequence is TGTGCCAGCAGCGTAGAGGGACTGTCAACAGCCCTGCAAGAGACCCAGTACTTC. The encoded protein is CASSVEGLSTALQETQYF.